Each of the 13 T cell receptor beta chains below was sequenced from the same sample in a study of T cells in Graves' hyperthyroidism and ophthalmopathy. RNA transcripts yielded amplified TCR beta CDR3 regions. A set of HTBI primers served as the primers for a first-round RT-PCR of the TCR CDR3. TCRdb reprocessed the multiplex PCR reads via MiXCR and lists one record per CDR3 protein. The repertoire holds 300,000 to 450,000 distinct CDR3 sequences, with 25% as singletons. The sample taken for sequencing was blood. The receptors here all came from a man aged 50 to 60 with Graves' hyperthyroidism.

The table lists this clonotype with a few counts. This sequence joins TRBV7-9 and TRBJ2-7; D might be TRBD2 (6 bases). The germline V gene has CDR1 SEHNR and CDR2 FQNEAQ (reference sequence). V lost 4 bases, J lost 6 bases, and 19 bases lay in between. CDR3 length equals 15 residues. Here the CDR3 DNA reads TGTGCCAGCAGCTCGACACCGGGACTTGGCGGCGAGCAGTACTTC. This encodes CASSSTPGLGGEQYF.

This clonotype was seen only a few times. The chain employs TRBV11-2 and TRBJ1-6; TRBD1 agrees at 8 bases. The CDR3 length is 16 residues. Trimming removed 5 bases from V and 7 bases from J; junction bases left unmatched: 10. Germline V CDR1 and CDR2: SGHAT, FQNNGV. The CDR3 region is CASSPLRTGRNSPLHF. In DNA form, the CDR3 reads TGTGCCAGCAGCCCTTTGAGGACAGGGCGCAATTCACCCCTCCACTTT.

There are many counts of this clonotype. The J gene is TRBJ2-5, the V gene TRBV6-1; maybe TRBD2 (5 bases). The CDR3 length is 15 residues. Germline V gene lookup returns CDR1 MNHNS and CDR2 SASEGT. V lost 7 bases to trimming and J lost 5 bases, with 20 bases between them. The CDR3 loop is CASTVGRMRMETQYF. The CDR3, as DNA: TGTGCCAGCACCGTAGGGAGAATGAGAATGGAGACCCAGTACTTC.

This clonotype was observed a few times. The rearrangement uses TRBV19 and TRBJ1-5; weak D call: TRBD1 (5 bases). This CDR3 comprises 16 residues. Trimming took off 3 bases at V and 4 bases at J, with 16 bases between the two ends. Germline-derived CDR1 and CDR2 are LNHDA and SQIVND (reference sequence). DNA for the CDR3: TGTGCCAGTAGTATCGGAAGGGCAGGGAAAAATCAGCCCCAGCATTTT. Amino acid sequence: CASSIGRAGKNQPQHF.

This clonotype was counted a few times. The rearrangement links TRBV20-1 to TRBJ2-7; no reliable D call. CDR3 length equals 15 residues. V lost 7 bases, J lost 5 bases, and 24 bases lay in between. CDR1 is DFQATT and CDR2 is SNEGSKA in the germline V gene (reference sequence). CDR3 amino acids: CSVNPPRNFGDEQYF. In nucleotides, the CDR3 is TGCAGTGTAAACCCCCCACGCAACTTCGGTGACGAGCAGTACTTC.

The chain combines TRBV19 with TRBJ1-5; D is ambiguous. The CDR3 runs to 14 residues. Germline CDR1 is LNHDA and CDR2 is SQIVND (reference sequence). V shed 4 bases and J shed 1 base, with 8 bases lying between them. As DNA, the CDR3 is TGTGCCAGTAGTAGCCTTGTAAGCAATCAGCCCCAGCATTTT. This sequence encodes CASSSLVSNQPQHF.

This clonotype was counted ten times or more. The rearrangement links TRBV7-9 to TRBJ2-3, with D perhaps being TRBD1 or TRBD2 (6 bases each). The germline CDR1 and CDR2 sequences are SEHNR and FQNEAQ (reference sequence). V was trimmed by 5 bases and J by 1 base, leaving 19 bases between them. The CDR3 is 17 residues long. This CDR3 reads CASSVLSGPGGTDTQYF. In DNA form, the CDR3 reads TGTGCCAGCAGCGTACTTAGCGGACCAGGGGGCACAGATACGCAGTATTTT.

V usage is TRBV6-1 and J usage is TRBJ1-4; 9 nucleotides match TRBD1. The CDR3 extends over 14 amino acids. The V gene's germline CDR1 is MNHNS and CDR2 SASEGT. V was clipped by 8 bases and J by 7 bases; unmatched bases: 8. CDR3 bases: TGTGCCAGCGGACAGGGGTCAAATGGTGAAAAACTGTTTTTT. Translated: CASGQGSNGEKLFF.

The V call is TRBV6-1, the J call TRBJ1-1; maybe TRBD1 (6 bases). The germline CDR1 and CDR2 sequences are MNHNS and SASEGT. The CDR3 has 14 residues. Trimming pared 1 base from V and 3 bases from J, leaving 9 bases between. CDR3 sequence (DNA): TGTGCCAGCAGTGAAGTATACAGGGACACTGAAGCTTTCTTT. This translates into CASSEVYRDTEAFF.

The V call is TRBV20-1, the J call TRBJ2-5; 10 bases match TRBD2. This CDR3 comprises 15 residues. The germline V gene has CDR1 DFQATT and CDR2 SNEGSKA (reference sequence). The J segment lost 5 bases and the V segment lost 2 bases, leaving 8 bases of the junction unmatched. The CDR3 loop reads CSARLSAGGPETQYF. DNA for the CDR3: TGCAGTGCTAGATTGTCAGCGGGAGGGCCCGAGACCCAGTACTTC.

This clonotype was found a few times. V is TRBV11-1 and J is TRBJ1-1; possibly TRBD1 for D (6 bases). Germline lookup yields CDR1 SGHAT and CDR2 FQDESV (reference sequence). The CDR3 has 14 amino acids. V dropped 5 bases and J dropped 4 bases, with 14 bases sitting between them. The CDR3 protein is CASSELGAGTEAFF. In DNA form, the CDR3 reads TGTGCCAGCAGCGAGTTGGGGGCGGGCACTGAAGCTTTCTTT.

V usage is TRBV7-2 and J usage is TRBJ2-7, with 9 bases identical to TRBD1. Trimming at V came to 9 bases and at J to 3 bases, leaving 12 bases not matched to a gene. CDR1 and CDR2 from the germline V gene are SGHTA and FQGNSA. This CDR3 contains 15 residues. Written as DNA, the CDR3 is TGTGCCAGTAGGGAATCCGGGACAGGGAGCTACGAGCAGTACTTC. It specifies CASRESGTGSYEQYF.

The V and J genes are TRBV5-1 and TRBJ2-5; TRBD2 agrees at 13 bases. Germline CDR1 reads SGHRS; CDR2 reads YFSETQ. The junction had 10 bases not matched to a gene; V was cut back by 3 bases and J by 5 bases. This CDR3 has 17 residues. In nucleotides, the CDR3 is TGCGCCAGCAGCTCAGGACTAGCGGGAGTGTTCCAGGAGACCCAGTACTTC. It encodes CASSSGLAGVFQETQYF.